The rows below give T cell receptor beta chains drawn from one sample of a study of T cells after yellow fever vaccination. Using its own MiXCR run on the 5' RACE reads, TCRdb lists one record per CDR3 protein. The sample shows approximately 30,000 distinct CDR3 sequences, around 4.8% of them seen only once. The sample was CD8+ T cells sorted from PBMCs, taken 5 days after the yellow fever booster vaccination. These receptor sequences come from a man younger than 45 who received the YFV17D yellow fever vaccine. Each CDR3 is given with its conserved first and last residue. The D gene is left open where the match is weak. Clone size is not always given. Where it is, it says once, few, many or a class for expanded clones.

>.|TRBJ1-1|many|TRBV7-6
CASSPRAAGEAFF
TGTGCCAGCAGCCCCCGGGCAGCGGGGGAAGCTTTCTTT
>TRBD2|TRBJ2-1|many|TRBV6-2/TRBV6-3
CASSYFSGVNEQFF
TGTGCCAGCAGTTACTTTAGCGGGGTCAATGAGCAGTTCTTC
>TRBD1|TRBJ1-5|many|TRBV15
CATSRGSNTGVGNQPQHF
TGTGCCACCAGCAGAGGAAGTAATACAGGGGTTGGCAATCAGCCCCAGCATTTT
>.|TRBJ2-7|many|TRBV12-3/TRBV12-4
CASSPQGDEQYF
TGTGCCAGCAGTCCTCAGGGCGACGAGCAGTACTTC
>.|TRBJ2-7|many|TRBV7-2
CASSLALGDFYEQYF
TGTGCCAGCAGCTTAGCGCTCGGGGACTTCTACGAGCAGTACTTC
>TRBD2|TRBJ2-7|many|TRBV15
CATSSGGYEQYF
TGTGCCACCAGCTCGGGGGGATACGAGCAGTACTTC
>.|TRBJ2-3|many|TRBV30
CAWSEVGAWTDTQYF
TGTGCCTGGAGTGAGGTGGGAGCTTGGACAGATACGCAGTATTTT
>TRBD1|TRBJ2-6|many|TRBV4-3
CASSQGVDRVESGANVLTF
TGCGCCAGCAGCCAGGGGGTCGACAGGGTTGAGTCTGGGGCCAACGTCCTGACTTTC
>TRBD1|TRBJ2-5|.|TRBV7-2
CASSPQTGLETQYF
TGTGCCAGCAGCCCCCAGACAGGGTTGGAGACCCAGTACTTC
>TRBD2|TRBJ2-1|many|TRBV9
CASSVGLAGNNEQFF
TGTGCCAGCAGCGTAGGACTAGCGGGGAACAATGAGCAGTTCTTC
>TRBD2|TRBJ2-7|many|TRBV5-5
CASSKLSSGRSYEQYF
TGTGCCAGCAGCAAACTATCCAGCGGGAGATCTTACGAGCAGTACTTC
>.|TRBJ2-1|many|TRBV6-2/TRBV6-3
CASSYSPDYGGNEQFF
TGTGCCAGCAGTTACTCACCGGATTATGGCGGCAATGAGCAGTTCTTC
>.|TRBJ2-1|many|TRBV19
CASRPADGEQFF
TGTGCCAGTCGTCCCGCAGACGGTGAGCAGTTCTTC
>.|TRBJ2-7|many|TRBV7-9
CASSWSGPTLTEQYF
TGTGCCAGCAGCTGGTCGGGACCAACCTTGACCGAGCAGTACTTC
>.|TRBJ2-3|many|TRBV5-5
CASSYLGISTDTQYF
TGTGCCAGCAGCTACCTTGGGATTTCCACAGATACGCAGTATTTT
>.|TRBJ2-2|many|TRBV15
CATSRDLGNTGELFF
TGTGCCACCAGCAGAGATCTGGGGAACACCGGGGAGCTGTTTTTT
>.|TRBJ2-2|many|TRBV21-1
CASSKSLCRGRGTGELFF
TGTGCCAGCAGCAAGAGTTTGTGCAGGGGGCGGGGAACCGGGGAGCTGTTTTTT
>.|TRBJ2-1|many|TRBV20-1
CSARDGGPEQFF
TGCAGTGCTAGAGATGGAGGACCTGAGCAGTTCTTC
>TRBD2|TRBJ2-5|many|TRBV20-1
CSARDPASGRQETQYF
TGCAGTGCTAGAGATCCGGCTAGCGGACGACAAGAGACCCAGTACTTC
>.|TRBJ2-3|many|TRBV30
CAWSEVGDTQYF
TGTGCCTGGAGTGAAGTAGGAGATACGCAGTATTTT
>.|TRBJ1-3|many|TRBV4-2
CASSSPGESSGNTIYF
TGTGCCAGCAGCTCCCCGGGGGAAAGCTCTGGAAACACCATATATTTT
>.|TRBJ1-5|many|TRBV19
CASSSYNQPQHF
TGTGCCAGTAGTTCTTACAATCAGCCCCAGCATTTT
>TRBD1|TRBJ2-1|many|TRBV27
CASSYRDRGDNEQFF
TGTGCCAGCAGTTACCGGGACAGGGGAGACAATGAGCAGTTCTTC
>.|TRBJ2-1|many|TRBV7-9
CASSFSQGHYNEQFF
TGTGCCAGCAGCTTTTCCCAGGGCCACTACAATGAGCAGTTCTTC
>.|TRBJ2-3|many|TRBV4-2
CASSQDGGGSDADTQYF
TGTGCCAGCAGCCAAGATGGGGGCGGGAGCGATGCAGATACGCAGTATTTT
>.|TRBJ1-2|many|TRBV28
CASSLINEREGYTF
TGTGCCAGCAGTTTAATCAACGAGAGGGAGGGCTACACCTTC
>.|TRBJ2-5|few|TRBV4-1
CASSQVQGGGETQYF
TGCGCCAGCAGCCAAGTACAGGGAGGAGGGGAGACCCAGTACTTC
>TRBD2|TRBJ2-5|many|TRBV7-9
CASSLVGGKETQYF
TGTGCCAGCAGCTTAGTGGGGGGGAAAGAGACCCAGTACTTC
>TRBD2|TRBJ2-7|many|TRBV7-2
CASSIAGGASYEQYF
TGTGCCAGCTCGATAGCGGGAGGGGCCTCCTACGAGCAGTACTTC
>.|TRBJ1-2|many|TRBV5-1
CASSLEGDGYTF
TGCGCCAGCAGCTTGGAGGGGGATGGCTACACCTTC
>.|TRBJ2-2|.|TRBV12-3/TRBV12-4
CTSSSRTAILVATGELFF
TGTACCAGCAGTTCCCGGACAGCTATTCTGGTTGCCACCGGGGAGCTGTTTTTT
>.|TRBJ2-2|many|TRBV12-3/TRBV12-4
CASSLYSGRNTGELFF
TGTGCCAGCAGTCTCTACAGTGGAAGAAACACCGGGGAGCTGTTTTTT
>TRBD1|TRBJ2-2|many|TRBV29-1
CSGRQGTGELFF
TGCAGCGGCCGACAGGGCACCGGGGAGCTGTTTTTT